Shown below are 7 T cell receptor beta chains from a single sample sequenced in a study of cytomegalovirus exposure and HLA in healthy donors. Researchers ran the PCR with 60 Vbeta and 13 Jbeta primers. Using immunoSEQ multiplex PCR, the repertoire was profiled, and TCRdb retains in-frame clones only, with some absent. This sample has roughly 190,000 clones, with about 9% found just once. The sequenced material came from PBMCs. The receptor set was obtained from a woman aged 25 to 39 in good health and CMV-seropositive.

In the case of this clone: Sequence at one end of the junction differs from germline and may be a read error. The chain employs TRBV29-1 and TRBJ2-7, with 10 nucleotides matching TRBD2. CDR3 length: 15 amino acids. Germline assignment: CDR1 SQVTM and CDR2 ANQGSEA. CDR3 region: CSVEDPPSGRAEQYF. The CDR3 nucleotides are TGCAGCGTAGAAGACCCCCCTAGCGGGAGAGCCGAGCAGTACTTC.

V is TRBV9 and J is TRBJ1-5; no definite D call. V was cut by 7 bases and J by 2 bases, with 16 bases left in between. The germline V gene encodes CDR1 SGDLS and CDR2 YYNGEE. The CDR3 runs 15 residues. The CDR3 nucleotides read TGTGCCAGCCCCCGAGTTAGGCAGGGCAATCAGCCCCAGCATTTT. This sequence encodes CASPRVRQGNQPQHF.

This clone showed up just a few times. This chain joins TRBV9 and TRBJ1-3; tentative D call: TRBD1 (5 bases). Germline V lookup: CDR1 SGDLS, CDR2 YYNGEE. V was pared by 1 base and J by 3 bases, with 5 bases between. This CDR3 spans 13 amino acids. CDR3 bases: TGTGCCAGCAGCGTACAGGGTGGAAACACCATATATTTT. It codes for CASSVQGGNTIYF.

V and J are TRBV5-1 and TRBJ2-2; 10 bases agree with TRBD2. V trimming: 7 bases; J trimming: 7 bases; junction bases outside the gene matches: 16. The CDR3 spans 17 residues. CDR1 is SGHRS and CDR2 is YFSETQ in the germline V gene. The CDR3 nucleotides are TGCGCCAGCCATAACGCGCTAGCGGGAGCTAGGAACGGGGAGCTGTTTTTT. Translation: CASHNALAGARNGELFF. The full variable domain, rest sourced from reference TRBV5-1 and TRBJ2-2, is KAGVTQTPRYLIKTRGQQVTLSCSPISGHRSVSWYQQTPGQGLQFLFEYFSETQRNKGNFPGRFSGRQFSNSRSEMNVSTLELGDSALYLCASHNALAGARNGELFFGEGSRLTVL.

Only a few counts were recorded for this clone. The V and J genes are TRBV19 and TRBJ2-1; TRBD2 is a possible D gene (6 bases). V was shortened by 5 bases and J by 7 bases, with 21 bases between the two germline ends. This CDR3 comprises 16 residues. Per germline, CDR1 LNHDA and CDR2 SQIVND (reference sequence). CDR3 nucleotide sequence: TGTGCCAGTAGTGGCTTGACTGGAGCGGGCCTTAATGAGCAGTTCTTC. Amino acid sequence: CASSGLTGAGLNEQFF. The variable domain in full, completed from reference TRBV19 and TRBJ2-1, reads DGGITQSPKYLFRKEGQNVTLSCEQNLNHDAMYWYRQDPGQGLRLIYYSQIVNDFQKGDIAEGYSVSREKKESFPLTVTSAQKNPTAFYLCASSGLTGAGLNEQFFGPGTRLTVL.

The chain couples TRBV29-1 to TRBJ1-2; 7 bases match TRBD1. The V and J ends lost 1 base and 7 bases, in that order; junction bases with no gene match: 6. The CDR3 loop spans 13 amino acids. Germline CDR1 reads SQVTM; CDR2 reads ANQGSEA. This CDR3 is CSVEGQGSRGYTF. In DNA form, the CDR3 reads TGCAGCGTTGAAGGACAGGGATCGCGTGGCTACACCTTC.

The chain combines TRBV4-1 with TRBJ2-5; 8 bases are shared with TRBD1. The J call is in doubt because the DNA end fits TRBJ2-7 better. The CDR3 totals 16 residues. Per the germline V gene, CDR1 is MGHRA and CDR2 is YSYEKL. CDR3 in DNA: TGCGCCAGCAGCCAAGGGGCAGGGACAGGTCCATACGAGCAGTACTTC. This codes for CASSQGAGTGPYEQYF.